This TCR beta chain originates from a study of T cells in narcolepsy. Study-level results: In some patient and control memory CD4+ samples, autoreactive clones were absent. Autoreactive HCRT-specific and TRIB2-specific clonotypes were marked in same-patient CSF-versus-blood CD4+ comparisons.

Losses at the gene ends were 5 bases for V and 1 base for J; bases not matched to a gene: 4. Germline lookup yields CDR1 MDHEN and CDR2 SYDVKM. The CDR3 is 15 residues long. Data came from immunoSEQ multiplex PCR; TCRdb stores just in-frame clones and leaves some out. The profile shows some 30,000 clones, 84% of them singletons. Of note for this clone: The antigen remains undetermined.

This receptor was taken from a human donor with narcolepsy. Input material: CD45RA- memory CD4+ T cells from PBMCs. The chain recombines TRBV28 with TRBJ2-4; 8 bases align to TRBD1. CDR3 sequence reads: CASSAQGAAKNIQYF. For the CDR3, the DNA is TGTGCCAGCAGTGCTCAGGGGGCGGCCAAAAACATTCAGTACTTC.